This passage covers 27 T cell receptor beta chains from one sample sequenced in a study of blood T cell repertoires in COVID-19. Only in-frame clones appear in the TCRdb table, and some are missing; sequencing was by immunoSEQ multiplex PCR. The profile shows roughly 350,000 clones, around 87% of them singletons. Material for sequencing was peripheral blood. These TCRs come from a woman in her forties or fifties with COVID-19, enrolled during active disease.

The CDR3 DNA reads TGTGCCAGCAGCCAAGGACTAGCGGGACTCACAGATACGCAGTATTTT. Its translation is CASSQGLAGLTDTQYF. The rearrangement joins TRBV5-4 to TRBJ2-3, with TRBD2 identical over 12 bases. The CDR3 is 16 residues long. V was clipped by 4 bases and J by 2 bases; unmatched bases: 5. Per the germline V gene, CDR1 is SGHNT and CDR2 is YYREEE (reference sequence).

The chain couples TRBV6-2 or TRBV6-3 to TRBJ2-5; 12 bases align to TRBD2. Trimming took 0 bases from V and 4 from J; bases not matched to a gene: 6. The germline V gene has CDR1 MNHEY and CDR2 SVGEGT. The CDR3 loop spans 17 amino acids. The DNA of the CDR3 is TGTGCCAGCAGTTACTCCCGACTAGCGGGAGCGGGAGAGACCCAGTACTTC. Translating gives CASSYSRLAGAGETQYF.

The CDR3 DNA follows: TGCAGCTCAAAAAGCACAGATACGCAGTATTTT. Translation gives CSSKSTDTQYF. The gene calls are TRBV29-1 and TRBJ2-3, with D hard to call. Germline V gene data show CDR1 as SQVTM and CDR2 as ANQGSEA. V was shortened by 8 bases and J by 0 bases, with 6 bases between the two germline ends. CDR3 length: 11 amino acids.

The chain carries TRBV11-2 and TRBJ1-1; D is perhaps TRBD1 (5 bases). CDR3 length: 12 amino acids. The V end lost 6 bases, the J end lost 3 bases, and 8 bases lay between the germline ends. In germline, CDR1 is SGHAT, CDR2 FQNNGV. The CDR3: CASREGYTEAFF. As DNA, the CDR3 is TGTGCCAGCAGGGAGGGGTACACTGAAGCTTTCTTT. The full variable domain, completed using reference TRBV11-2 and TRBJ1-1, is EAGVAQSPRYKIIEKRQSVAFWCNPISGHATLYWYQQILGQGPKLLIQFQNNGVVDDSQLPKDRFSAERLKGVDSTLKIQPAKLEDSAVYLCASREGYTEAFFGQGTRLTVV.

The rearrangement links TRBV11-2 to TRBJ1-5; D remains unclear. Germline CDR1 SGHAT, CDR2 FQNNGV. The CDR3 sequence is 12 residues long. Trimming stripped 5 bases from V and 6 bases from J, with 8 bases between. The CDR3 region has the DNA TGTGCCAGCAGCCTCTCGGGTCAGCCCCAGCATTTT. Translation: CASSLSGQPQHF.

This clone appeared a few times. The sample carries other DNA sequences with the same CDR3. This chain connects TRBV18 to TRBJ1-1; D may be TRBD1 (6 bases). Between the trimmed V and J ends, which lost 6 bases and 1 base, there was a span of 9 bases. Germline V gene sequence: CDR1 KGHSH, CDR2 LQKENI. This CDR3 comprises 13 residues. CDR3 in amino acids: CASSLQGNTEAFF. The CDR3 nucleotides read TGTGCCAGCTCGTTACAGGGGAACACTGAAGCTTTCTTT.

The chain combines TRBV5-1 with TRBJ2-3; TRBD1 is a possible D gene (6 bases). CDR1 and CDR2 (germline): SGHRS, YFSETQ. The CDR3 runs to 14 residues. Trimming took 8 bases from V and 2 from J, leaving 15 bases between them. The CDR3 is CASMGHYITDTQYF. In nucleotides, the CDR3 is TGCGCCAGTATGGGACACTATATCACAGATACGCAGTATTTT.

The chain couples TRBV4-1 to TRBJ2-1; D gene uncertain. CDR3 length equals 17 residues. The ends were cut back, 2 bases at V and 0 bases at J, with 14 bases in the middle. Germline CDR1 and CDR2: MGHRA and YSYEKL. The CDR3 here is CASSQRRRGSSYNEQFF. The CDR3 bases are TGCGCCAGCAGCCAAAGGCGTCGCGGAAGCTCCTACAATGAGCAGTTCTTC.

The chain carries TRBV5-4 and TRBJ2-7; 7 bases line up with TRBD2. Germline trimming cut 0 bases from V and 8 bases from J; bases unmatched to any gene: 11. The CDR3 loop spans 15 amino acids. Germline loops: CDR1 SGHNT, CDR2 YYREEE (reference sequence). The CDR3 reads CASSLVGVVSGKQYF. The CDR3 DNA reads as TGTGCCAGCAGCTTGGTGGGGGTAGTGAGCGGGAAGCAGTACTTC.

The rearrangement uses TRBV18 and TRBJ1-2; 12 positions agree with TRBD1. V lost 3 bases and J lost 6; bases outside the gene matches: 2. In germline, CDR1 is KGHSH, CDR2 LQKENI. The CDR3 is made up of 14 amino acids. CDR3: CASSPGQGANGYTF. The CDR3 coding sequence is TGTGCCAGCTCACCGGGACAGGGGGCGAATGGCTACACCTTC. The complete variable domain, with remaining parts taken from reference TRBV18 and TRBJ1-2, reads NAGVMQNPRHLVRRRGQEARLRCSPMKGHSHVYWYRQLPEEGLKFMVYLQKENIIDESGMPKERFSAEFPKEGPSILRIQQVVRGDSAAYFCASSPGQGANGYTFGSGTRLTVV.

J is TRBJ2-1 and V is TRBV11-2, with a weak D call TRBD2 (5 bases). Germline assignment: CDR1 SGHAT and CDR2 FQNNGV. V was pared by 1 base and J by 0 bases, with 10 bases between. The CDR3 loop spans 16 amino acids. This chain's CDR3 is CASSLGAASSYNEQFF. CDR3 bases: TGTGCCAGCAGCTTAGGAGCGGCCAGCTCCTACAATGAGCAGTTCTTC.

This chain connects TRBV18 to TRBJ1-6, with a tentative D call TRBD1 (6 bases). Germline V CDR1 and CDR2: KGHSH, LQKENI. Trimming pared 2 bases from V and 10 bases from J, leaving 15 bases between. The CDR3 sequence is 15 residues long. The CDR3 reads CASSPARGRESPLHF. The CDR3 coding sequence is TGTGCCAGCTCACCAGCCAGGGGTCGAGAGTCACCCCTCCACTTT. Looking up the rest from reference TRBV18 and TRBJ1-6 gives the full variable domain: NAGVMQNPRHLVRRRGQEARLRCSPMKGHSHVYWYRQLPEEGLKFMVYLQKENIIDESGMPKERFSAEFPKEGPSILRIQQVVRGDSAAYFCASSPARGRESPLHFGNGTRLTVT.

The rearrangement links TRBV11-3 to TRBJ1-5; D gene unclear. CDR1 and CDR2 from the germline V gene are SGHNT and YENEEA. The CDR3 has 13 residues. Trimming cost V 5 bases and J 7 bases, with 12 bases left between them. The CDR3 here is CASSVRVGQPQHF. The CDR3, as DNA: TGTGCCAGCAGCGTACGGGTTGGGCAGCCCCAGCATTTT.

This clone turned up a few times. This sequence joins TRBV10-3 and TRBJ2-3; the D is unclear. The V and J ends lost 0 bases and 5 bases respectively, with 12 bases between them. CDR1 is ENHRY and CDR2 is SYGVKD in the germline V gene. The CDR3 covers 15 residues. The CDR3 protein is CAISESGPRGDTQYF. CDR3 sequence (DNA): TGTGCCATCAGTGAGTCAGGCCCGCGAGGAGATACGCAGTATTTT.

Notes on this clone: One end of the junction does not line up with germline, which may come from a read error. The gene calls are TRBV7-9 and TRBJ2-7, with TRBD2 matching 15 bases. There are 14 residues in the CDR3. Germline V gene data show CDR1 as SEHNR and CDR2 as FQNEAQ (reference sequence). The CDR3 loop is CAFGLAGGPYEQYF. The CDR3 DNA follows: TGCGCCTTCGGACTAGCGGGAGGGCCCTACGAGCAGTACTTC.

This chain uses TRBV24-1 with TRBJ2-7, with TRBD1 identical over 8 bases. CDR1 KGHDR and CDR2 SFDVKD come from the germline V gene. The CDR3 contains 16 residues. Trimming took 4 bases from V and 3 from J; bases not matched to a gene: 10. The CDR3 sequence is CATSDRGDRGIYEQYF. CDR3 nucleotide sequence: TGTGCCACCAGTGACCGCGGAGACAGGGGCATCTACGAGCAGTACTTC.

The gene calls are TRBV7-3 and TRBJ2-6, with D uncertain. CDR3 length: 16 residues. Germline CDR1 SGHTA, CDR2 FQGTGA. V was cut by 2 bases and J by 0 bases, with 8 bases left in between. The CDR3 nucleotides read TGTGCCAGCAGCTTACCAGGATTCTCTGGGGCCAACGTCCTGACTTTC. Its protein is CASSLPGFSGANVLTF.

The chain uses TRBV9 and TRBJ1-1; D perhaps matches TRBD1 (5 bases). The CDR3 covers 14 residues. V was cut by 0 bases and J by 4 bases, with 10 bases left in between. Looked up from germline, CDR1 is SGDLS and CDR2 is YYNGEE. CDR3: CASSVDPGPTEAFF. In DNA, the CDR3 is TGTGCCAGCAGCGTAGATCCAGGGCCCACTGAAGCTTTCTTT. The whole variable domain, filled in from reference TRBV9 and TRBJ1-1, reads DSGVTQTPKHLITATGQRVTLRCSPRSGDLSVYWYQQSLDQGLQFLIQYYNGEERAKGNILERFSAQQFPDLHSELNLSSLELGDSALYFCASSVDPGPTEAFFGQGTRLTVV.

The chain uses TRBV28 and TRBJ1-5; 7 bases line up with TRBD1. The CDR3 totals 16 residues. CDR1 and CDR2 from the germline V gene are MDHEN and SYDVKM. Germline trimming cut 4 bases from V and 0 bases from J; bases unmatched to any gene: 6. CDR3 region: CASSSRTGPSNQPQHF. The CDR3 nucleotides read TGTGCCAGCAGTTCGAGGACAGGTCCTAGCAATCAGCCCCAGCATTTT. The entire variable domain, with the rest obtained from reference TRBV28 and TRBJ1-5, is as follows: DVKVTQSSRYLVKRTGEKVFLECVQDMDHENMFWYRQDPGLGLRLIYFSYDVKMKEKGDIPEGYSVSREKKERFSLILESASTNQTSMYLCASSSRTGPSNQPQHFGDGTRLSIL.

CDR3 nucleotide sequence: TGTGCCAGCAGCTTAGAGGGCGGGTGGGGAAATGAGCAGTTCTTC. Its translation is CASSLEGGWGNEQFF. This chain connects TRBV11-2 to TRBJ2-1, with D perhaps TRBD2 (5 bases). This CDR3 has 15 residues. Germline values: CDR1 SGHAT, CDR2 FQNNGV. Trimming removed 0 bases from V and 7 bases from J, with 13 bases in between.

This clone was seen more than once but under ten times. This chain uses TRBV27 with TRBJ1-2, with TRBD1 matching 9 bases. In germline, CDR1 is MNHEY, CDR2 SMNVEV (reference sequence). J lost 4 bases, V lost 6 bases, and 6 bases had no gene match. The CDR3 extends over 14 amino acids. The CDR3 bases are TGTGCCAGCAGCCCACAGGGGGCGGGCTATGGCTACACCTTC. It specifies CASSPQGAGYGYTF.

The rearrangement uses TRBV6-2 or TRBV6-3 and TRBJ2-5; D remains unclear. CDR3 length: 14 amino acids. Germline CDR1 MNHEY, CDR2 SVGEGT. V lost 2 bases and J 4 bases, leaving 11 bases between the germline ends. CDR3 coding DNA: TGTGCCAGCAGTTACCCCCTTGTGGCAGAGACCCAGTACTTC. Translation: CASSYPLVAETQYF.

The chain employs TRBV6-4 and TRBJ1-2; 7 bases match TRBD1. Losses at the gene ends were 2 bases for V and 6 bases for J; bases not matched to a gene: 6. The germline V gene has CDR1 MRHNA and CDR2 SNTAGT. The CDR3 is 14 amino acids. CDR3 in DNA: TGTGCCAGCAGTGACGCATGGACAGGACATGGCTACACCTTC. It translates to CASSDAWTGHGYTF.

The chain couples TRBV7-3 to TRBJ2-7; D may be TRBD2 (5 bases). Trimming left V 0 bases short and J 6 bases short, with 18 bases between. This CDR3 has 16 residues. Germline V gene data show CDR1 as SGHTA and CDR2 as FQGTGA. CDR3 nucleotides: TGTGCCAGCAGCTTAACGAGCGCGGAGGAGTACGGCGAGCAGTACTTC. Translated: CASSLTSAEEYGEQYF.

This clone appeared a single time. CDR3 sequence (DNA): TGTGCCAGCTCATCAGACACCAACTCTGGAAACACCATATATTTT. Its protein product is CASSSDTNSGNTIYF. The chain links TRBV18 to TRBJ1-3; D not certain. The germline V gene has CDR1 KGHSH and CDR2 LQKENI. The germline V and J ends were trimmed by 5 bases and 0 bases, with 11 bases remaining between them. This CDR3 contains 15 residues.

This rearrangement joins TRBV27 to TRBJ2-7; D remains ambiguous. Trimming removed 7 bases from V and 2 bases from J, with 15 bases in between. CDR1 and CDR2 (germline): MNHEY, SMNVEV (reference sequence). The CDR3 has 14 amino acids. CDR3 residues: CASTSPGPAYEQYF. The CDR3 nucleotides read TGTGCCAGCACCTCTCCGGGTCCGGCCTACGAGCAGTACTTC.

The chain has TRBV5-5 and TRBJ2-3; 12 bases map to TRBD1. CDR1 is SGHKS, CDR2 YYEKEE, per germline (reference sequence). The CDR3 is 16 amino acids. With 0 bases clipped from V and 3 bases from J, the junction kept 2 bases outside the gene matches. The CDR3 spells CASSLAGQGATDTQYF. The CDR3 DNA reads TGTGCCAGCAGCTTGGCGGGACAGGGGGCGACAGATACGCAGTATTTT. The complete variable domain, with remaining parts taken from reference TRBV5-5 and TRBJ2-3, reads DAGVTQSPTHLIKTRGQQVTLRCSPISGHKSVSWYQQVLGQGPQFIFQYYEKEERGRGNFPDRFSARQFPNYSSELNVNALLLGDSALYLCASSLAGQGATDTQYFGPGTRLTVL.